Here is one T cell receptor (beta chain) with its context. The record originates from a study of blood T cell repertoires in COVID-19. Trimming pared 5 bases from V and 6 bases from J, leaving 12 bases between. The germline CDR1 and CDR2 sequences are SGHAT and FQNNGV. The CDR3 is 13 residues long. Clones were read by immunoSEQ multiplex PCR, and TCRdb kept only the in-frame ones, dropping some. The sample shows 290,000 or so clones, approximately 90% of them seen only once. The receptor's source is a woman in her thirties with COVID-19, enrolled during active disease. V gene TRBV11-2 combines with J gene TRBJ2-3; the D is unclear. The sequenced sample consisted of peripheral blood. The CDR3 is CASSPRSADTQYF. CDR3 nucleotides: TGTGCCAGCAGCCCTAGGTCAGCGGATACGCAGTATTTT.